The 13 T cell receptor beta chains given below trace back to one sample, sequenced in a study of cytomegalovirus exposure and HLA in healthy donors. Use of 60 Vbeta and 13 Jbeta primers characterized the PCR. TCRdb keeps only in-frame clones here, not all; method: immunoSEQ multiplex PCR. The sample contains approximately 140,000 clones, about 60% of which appear only once. Input material: PBMCs. The receptors stem from an older woman in good health and CMV-seropositive.

The V gene is TRBV7-6, the J gene TRBJ2-1; TRBD2 is a possible D gene (5 bases). This CDR3 has 16 amino acids. Germline assignment: CDR1 SGHVS and CDR2 FNYEAQ. Trimming pared 3 bases from V and 0 bases from J, leaving 12 bases between. Here the CDR3 reads CASSFERAGSYNEQFF. The CDR3, as DNA: TGTGCCAGCAGCTTCGAACGGGCGGGCTCCTACAATGAGCAGTTCTTC.

This clone was seen a handful of times. The chain employs TRBV4-2 and TRBJ2-2; 10 bases match TRBD1. The CDR3 sequence is 17 residues long. V lost 8 bases to trimming and J lost 3 bases; unmatched junction nucleotides: 12. Per germline, CDR1 LGHNA and CDR2 YNFKEQ. The CDR3 sequence: CASRVSFGQGDTGELFF. DNA for the CDR3: TGTGCCAGCCGCGTCAGTTTCGGACAGGGGGACACCGGGGAGCTGTTTTTT.

J is TRBJ1-5 and V is TRBV18; no clear D gene. This CDR3 comprises 13 residues. The ends were cut back, 3 bases at V and 8 bases at J, with 11 bases in the middle. The germline V gene encodes CDR1 KGHSH and CDR2 LQKENI. CDR3 in amino acids: CASSPNKEEPQHF. In DNA, the CDR3 is TGTGCCAGCTCACCCAACAAGGAGGAGCCCCAGCATTTT.

This chain connects TRBV28 to TRBJ2-2; D not certain. The CDR3 runs to 13 residues. Looked up from germline, CDR1 is MDHEN and CDR2 is SYDVKM. The ends were cut back, 7 bases at V and 0 bases at J, with 6 bases in the middle. CDR3 loop: CASKRANTGELFF. In DNA, the CDR3 is TGTGCCAGCAAGCGCGCGAACACCGGGGAGCTGTTTTTT.

The chain carries TRBV19 and TRBJ2-1; D perhaps matches TRBD2 (5 bases). This CDR3 comprises 16 residues. V shed 4 bases and J shed 5 bases, with 18 bases lying between them. CDR1 is LNHDA and CDR2 is SQIVND in the germline V gene (reference sequence). In DNA form, the CDR3 reads TGTGCCAGTAGTAGTCCTAGCTGGAATCCTGACAATGAGCAGTTCTTC. Its protein is CASSSPSWNPDNEQFF.

This clone was counted between two and nine times. The J gene is TRBJ2-7, the V gene TRBV6-5, with D possibly TRBD1 on 6 matching bases. Deletions cut 8 bases from V and 5 bases from J, with 16 bases between. The CDR3 consists of 13 residues. CDR1 MNHEY and CDR2 SVGAGI come from the germline V gene. The CDR3 reads CASGLTGWNEQYF. The CDR3 bases are TGTGCCAGCGGGCTGACAGGTTGGAACGAGCAGTACTTC.

The V gene is TRBV28, the J gene TRBJ2-1; D is perhaps TRBD2 (5 bases). Between the trimmed V and J ends, which lost 6 bases and 5 bases, there was a span of 14 bases. The CDR3 length is 14 residues. CDR1 and CDR2 from the germline V gene are MDHEN and SYDVKM. The CDR3 here is CASSNRTVDNEQFF. The CDR3 nucleotides read TGTGCCAGCAGCAACCGGACTGTTGACAATGAGCAGTTCTTC.

This clone has only a few counts. DNA for the CDR3: TGTGCCTGGAGAGAACAGGGGAATGCTCAGCCCCAGCATTTT. This gives the protein CAWREQGNAQPQHF. J is TRBJ1-5 and V is TRBV30, with 7 bases fitting TRBD1. CDR3 length equals 14 residues. The junction had 8 bases not matched to a gene; V was cut back by 3 bases and J by 6 bases. Germline assignment: CDR1 GTSNPN and CDR2 SVGIG (reference sequence).

The chain carries TRBV9 and TRBJ2-7; TRBD2 matches 14 bases. Germline V gives CDR1 SGDLS, CDR2 YYNGEE. CDR3 length equals 16 residues. V was pared by 0 bases and J by 3 bases, with 2 bases of the junction left unmatched. The CDR3 protein is CASSVEGTSGSYEQYF. In DNA, the CDR3 is TGTGCCAGCAGCGTAGAGGGGACTAGCGGGAGCTACGAGCAGTACTTC.

The chain carries TRBV11-2 and TRBJ1-1; TRBD1 matches 7 bases. The CDR3 sequence is 15 residues long. After removal of 5 bases from V and 5 bases from J, the junction contained 11 bases not matched to a gene. Germline V gives CDR1 SGHAT, CDR2 FQNNGV. For the CDR3, the DNA is TGTGCCAGCAGCCCCGCAGGGGGATTAGGAACTGAAGCTTTCTTT. This gives the protein CASSPAGGLGTEAFF.

This chain links TRBV21-1 with TRBJ2-1; whether TRBD1, the table's D call, matches the DNA was not checked. TRBV21-1 is an annotated pseudogene. CDR3 length: 12 amino acids. The CDR3, as DNA: TGTGCCAGCTCCAGGGGGCCTAAACCCCAGTTCTTC. This sequence encodes CASSRGPKPQFF.

This clone was seen just once. The chain carries TRBV5-1 and TRBJ2-7; tentatively, D is TRBD2 (6 bases). Trimming cost V 4 bases and J 2 bases, with 19 bases left between them. This CDR3 contains 16 residues. CDR1 and CDR2 (germline): SGHRS, YFSETQ. The CDR3 region is CASSPISSARPYEQYF. The CDR3 coding sequence is TGCGCCAGCAGCCCGATCTCTAGCGCGAGACCCTACGAGCAGTACTTC.

The rearrangement uses TRBV14 and TRBJ2-3, with TRBD2 matching over 13 bases. Germline loops: CDR1 SGHDN, CDR2 FVKESK. J was trimmed by 5 bases and V by 3 bases; bases with no gene match: 5. The CDR3 covers 16 residues. CDR3 coding DNA: TGTGCCAGCAGCCACTCCCGACTAGCGGGAGGAGATACGCAGTATTTT. Protein: CASSHSRLAGGDTQYF. The variable domain in full, completed from reference TRBV14 and TRBJ2-3, reads EAGVTQFPSHSVIEKGQTVTLRCDPISGHDNLYWYRRVMGKEIKFLLHFVKESKQDESGMPNNRFLAERTGGTYSTLKVQPAELEDSGVYFCASSHSRLAGGDTQYFGPGTRLTVL.